The T cell receptor beta chain under discussion was sequenced for a study of technical replicates of blood from several donors. Clones were sequenced by immunoSEQ multiplex PCR, and TCRdb holds only the in-frame ones, with some missing. Among under 85,000 clones listed, 93% were seen once. V shed 4 bases and J 4 bases; nucleotides not matched to a gene: 8. This CDR3 is 15 amino acids long. Germline CDR1 MNHNS, CDR2 SASEGT. The table lists this clone with a count of one. The sequence came from a human donor in good health. The sample was T cells isolated from PBMCs. This sequence joins TRBV6-1 and TRBJ2-7, with TRBD2 matching over 9 bases. The CDR3 reads CASSAALAGWYEQYF. The CDR3 bases are TGTGCCAGCAGTGCCGCCCTAGCGGGATGGTACGAGCAGTACTTC.